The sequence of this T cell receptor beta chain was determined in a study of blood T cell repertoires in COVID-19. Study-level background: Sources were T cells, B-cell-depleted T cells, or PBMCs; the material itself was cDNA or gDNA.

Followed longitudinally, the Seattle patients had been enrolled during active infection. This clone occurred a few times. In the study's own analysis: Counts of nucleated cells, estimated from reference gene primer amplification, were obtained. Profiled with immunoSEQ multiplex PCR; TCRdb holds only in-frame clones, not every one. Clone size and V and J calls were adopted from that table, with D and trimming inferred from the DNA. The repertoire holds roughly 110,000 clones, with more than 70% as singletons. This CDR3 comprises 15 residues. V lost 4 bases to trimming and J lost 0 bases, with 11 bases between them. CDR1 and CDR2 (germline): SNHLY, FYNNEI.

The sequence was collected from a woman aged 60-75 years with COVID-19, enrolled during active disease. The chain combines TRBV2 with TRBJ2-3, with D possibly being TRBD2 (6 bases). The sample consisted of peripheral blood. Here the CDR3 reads CASSGRALSTDTQYF. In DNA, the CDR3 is TGTGCCAGCAGTGGGAGGGCCCTTAGCACAGATACGCAGTATTTT.